This is a list of T cell receptor beta chains from one sample in a study of cytomegalovirus exposure and HLA in healthy donors. The table came from immunoSEQ multiplex PCR; TCRdb's copy has only in-frame clones and leaves some out. The repertoire has 150,000 or so clones, roughly four fifths of them found once; the top ten carry around 1.5%. Sequencing was done on a sample of PBMCs. The receptors shown here come from a man in his forties in good health and CMV-seronegative. Both conserved end residues are part of each CDR3. Fields, in order: J gene, clone size, V gene, D gene, CDR3 protein. D genes are given only for firm matches. The size field is filled for only some rows; it gives once, few, many or a size class.

>TRBJ2-3|NA|TRBV28|NA
CASSLSPWERLSTDTQYF
>TRBJ1-5|once|TRBV28|NA
CATEAMGQPQHF
>TRBJ2-2|few|TRBV7-6|NA
CASSSDTYTGELFF
>TRBJ2-3|NA|TRBV2|TRBD1
CASREGDRRYF
>TRBJ2-3|NA|TRBV29-1|TRBD2
CSALAGGTDTQYF
>TRBJ2-3|NA|TRBV2|NA
CASSEALGGWGTDTQYF
>TRBJ2-7|few|TRBV9|TRBD2
CASSVGSGEAYEQYF
>TRBJ2-5|NA|TRBV7-2|NA
CASSLEPQGRETQYF
>TRBJ1-2|NA|TRBV2|NA
CASRDAAGRVYGYTF
>TRBJ1-5|NA|TRBV2|TRBD1
CASSGAQGAGQPQHF
>TRBJ2-7|NA|TRBV5-1|TRBD1
CASSLSGTGIYEQYF
>TRBJ2-2|NA|TRBV5-4|NA
CASTLQTGPGELFF
>TRBJ2-7|NA|TRBV6-1|TRBD1
CASRGQGLTYEQYF
>TRBJ2-1|NA|TRBV7-3|TRBD2
CASSLWTSGGTVSYNEQFF
>TRBJ2-5|few|TRBV7-2|TRBD1
CASSTRQGQETQYF
>TRBJ2-3|NA|TRBV5-1|NA
CASSVTVTDTQYF
>TRBJ2-4|NA|TRBV4-1|NA
CASSSRTGETGRDIQYF